This TCR beta chain is from a study of PD-1 blockade in mismatch repair-deficient tumors. The germline gives CDR1 LNHDA, CDR2 SQIVND (reference sequence). CDR3 length equals 13 residues. Deletions cut 10 bases from V and 4 bases from J, with 13 bases between. Profiling relied on immunoSEQ multiplex PCR, and the TCRdb table lists in-frame clones only, not all of them. The sample has 100,000 or so clones, 82% seen once. Mismatch repair deficiency was confirmed in all patients, by PCR or immunohistochemistry. TCRs were sequenced from three patients responding to pembrolizumab. Comments on this clone: What it binds is not known.

General study results and limits: Rapid post-treatment expansion, then contraction, generally preceding radiologic response, marked tumor-resident clones.

The material sequenced was peripheral blood, taken 35 to 37 weeks after starting pembrolizumab. This clonotype was sampled from an adult with mismatch repair-deficient cancer. J is TRBJ2-2 and V is TRBV19, with D possibly matching TRBD2 (5 bases). The CDR3 reads CATVVEVTGELFF. In DNA, the CDR3 is TGTGCCACTGTCGTGGAGGTCACCGGGGAGCTGTTTTTT. The full variable domain, its missing parts supplied by reference TRBV19 and TRBJ2-2, is DGGITQSPKYLFRKEGQNVTLSCEQNLNHDAMYWYRQDPGQGLRLIYYSQIVNDFQKGDIAEGYSVSREKKESFPLTVTSAQKNPTAFYLCATVVEVTGELFFGEGSRLTVL.